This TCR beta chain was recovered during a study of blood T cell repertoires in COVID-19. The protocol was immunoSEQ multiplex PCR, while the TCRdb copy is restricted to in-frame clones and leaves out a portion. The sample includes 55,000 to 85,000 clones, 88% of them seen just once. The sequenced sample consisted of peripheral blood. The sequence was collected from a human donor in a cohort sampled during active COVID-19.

DNA of the CDR3: TGTGCCAGCACTACTAGCGGGGGCTCCGGGGAGCTGTTTTTT. Translating gives CASTTSGGSGELFF. The rearrangement links TRBV2 to TRBJ2-2; 11 positions match TRBD2. After removal of 7 bases from V and 6 bases from J, the junction contained 4 bases not matched to a gene. The CDR3 length is 14 residues. Germline CDR1 is SNHLY and CDR2 is FYNNEI.